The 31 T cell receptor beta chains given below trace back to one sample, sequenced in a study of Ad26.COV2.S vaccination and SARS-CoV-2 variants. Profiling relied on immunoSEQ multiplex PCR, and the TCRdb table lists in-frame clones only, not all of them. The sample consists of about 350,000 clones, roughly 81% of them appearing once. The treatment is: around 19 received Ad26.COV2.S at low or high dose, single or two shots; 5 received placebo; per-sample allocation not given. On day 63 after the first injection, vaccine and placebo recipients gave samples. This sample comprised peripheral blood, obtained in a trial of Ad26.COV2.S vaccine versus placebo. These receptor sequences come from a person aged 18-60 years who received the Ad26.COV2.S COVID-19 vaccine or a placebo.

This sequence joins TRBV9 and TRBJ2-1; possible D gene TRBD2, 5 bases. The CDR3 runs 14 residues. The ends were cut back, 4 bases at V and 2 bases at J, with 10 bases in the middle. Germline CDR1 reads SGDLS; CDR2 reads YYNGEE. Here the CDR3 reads CASSTSGAYNEQFF. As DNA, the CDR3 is TGTGCCAGCAGCACTTCCGGGGCCTACAATGAGCAGTTCTTC. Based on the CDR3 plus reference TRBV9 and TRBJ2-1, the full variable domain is DSGVTQTPKHLITATGQRVTLRCSPRSGDLSVYWYQQSLDQGLQFLIQYYNGEERAKGNILERFSAQQFPDLHSELNLSSLELGDSALYFCASSTSGAYNEQFFGPGTRLTVL.

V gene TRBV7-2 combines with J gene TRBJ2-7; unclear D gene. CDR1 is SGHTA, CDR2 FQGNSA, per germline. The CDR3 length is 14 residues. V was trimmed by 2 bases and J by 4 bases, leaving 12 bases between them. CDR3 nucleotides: TGTGCCAGCAGCTTATCTGGGAACGTATACGAGCAGTACTTC. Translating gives CASSLSGNVYEQYF.

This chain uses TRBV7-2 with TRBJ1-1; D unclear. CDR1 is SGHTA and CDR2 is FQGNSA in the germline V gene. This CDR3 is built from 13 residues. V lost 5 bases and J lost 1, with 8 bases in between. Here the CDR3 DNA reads TGTGCCAGCAGCCCTAGGAGGAACACTGAAGCTTTCTTT. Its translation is CASSPRRNTEAFF.

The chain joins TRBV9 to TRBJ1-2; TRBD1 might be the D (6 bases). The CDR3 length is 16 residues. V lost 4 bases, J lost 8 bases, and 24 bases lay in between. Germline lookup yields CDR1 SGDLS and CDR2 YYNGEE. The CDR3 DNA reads TGTGCCAGCAGCCGAGGGGGGGACGGACTCCCGTCAGGCTACACCTTC. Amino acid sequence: CASSRGGDGLPSGYTF.

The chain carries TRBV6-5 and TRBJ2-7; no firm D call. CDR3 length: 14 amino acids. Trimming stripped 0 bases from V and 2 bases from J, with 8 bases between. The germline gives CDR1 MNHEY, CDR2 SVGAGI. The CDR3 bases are TGTGCCAGCAGTTACTCTACTGGGCCCTACGAGCAGTACTTC. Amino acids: CASSYSTGPYEQYF.

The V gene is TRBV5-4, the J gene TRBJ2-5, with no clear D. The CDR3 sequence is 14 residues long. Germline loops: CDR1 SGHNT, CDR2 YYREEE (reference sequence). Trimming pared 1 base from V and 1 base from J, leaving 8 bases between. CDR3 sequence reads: CASSLSSSQETQYF. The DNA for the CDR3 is TGTGCCAGCAGCTTGAGCTCCTCCCAAGAGACCCAGTACTTC.

Here the CDR3 DNA reads TGTGCCAGCAGCTTTTCGACAGGGTATGAAAAACTGTTTTTT. This sequence encodes CASSFSTGYEKLFF. The chain recombines TRBV11-2 with TRBJ1-4, with 7 bases identical to TRBD1. After removal of 3 bases from V and 6 bases from J, the junction contained 4 bases not matched to a gene. CDR1 and CDR2 (germline): SGHAT, FQNNGV. The CDR3 is 14 residues long.

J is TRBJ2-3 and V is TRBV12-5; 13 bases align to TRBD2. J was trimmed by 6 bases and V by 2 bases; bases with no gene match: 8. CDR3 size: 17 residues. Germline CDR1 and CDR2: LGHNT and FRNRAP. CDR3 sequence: CASGLTTLAGGSDTQYF. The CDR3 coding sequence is TGTGCTAGTGGTTTGACCACACTAGCGGGGGGGTCCGATACGCAGTATTTT.

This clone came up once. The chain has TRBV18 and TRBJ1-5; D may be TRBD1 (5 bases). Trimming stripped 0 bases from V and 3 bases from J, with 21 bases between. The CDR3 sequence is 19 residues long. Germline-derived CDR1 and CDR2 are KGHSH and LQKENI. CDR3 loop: CASSPPGLGGRGSNQPQHF. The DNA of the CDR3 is TGTGCCAGCTCACCACCTGGTTTGGGGGGTCGGGGCTCCAATCAGCCCCAGCATTTT.

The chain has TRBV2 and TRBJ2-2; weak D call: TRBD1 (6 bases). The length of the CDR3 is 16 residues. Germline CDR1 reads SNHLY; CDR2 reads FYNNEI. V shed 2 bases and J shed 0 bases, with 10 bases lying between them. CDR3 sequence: CASSEPGHSNTGELFF. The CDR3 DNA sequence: TGTGCCAGCAGTGAACCGGGACACTCGAACACCGGGGAGCTGTTTTTT.

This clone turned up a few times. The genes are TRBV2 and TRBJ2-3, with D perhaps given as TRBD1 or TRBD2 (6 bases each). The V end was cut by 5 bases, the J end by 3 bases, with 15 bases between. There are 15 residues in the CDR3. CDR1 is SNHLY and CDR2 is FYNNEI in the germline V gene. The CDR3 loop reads CASSLWGAGTDTQYF. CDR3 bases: TGTGCCAGCAGTCTGTGGGGGGCCGGTACAGATACGCAGTATTTT.

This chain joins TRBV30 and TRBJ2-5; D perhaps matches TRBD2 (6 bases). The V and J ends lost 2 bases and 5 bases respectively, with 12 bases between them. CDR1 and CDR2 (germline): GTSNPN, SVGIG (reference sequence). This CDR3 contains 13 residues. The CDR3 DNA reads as TGTGCCTGGAGTCTCGGGGACTGGGAGACCCAGTACTTC. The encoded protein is CAWSLGDWETQYF.

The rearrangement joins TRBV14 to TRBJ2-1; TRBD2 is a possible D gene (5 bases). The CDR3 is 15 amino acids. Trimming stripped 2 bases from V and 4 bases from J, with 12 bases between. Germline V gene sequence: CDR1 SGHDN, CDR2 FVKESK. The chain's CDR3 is CASSQQTGTYNEQFF. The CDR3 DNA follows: TGTGCCAGCAGCCAACAAACGGGAACTTACAATGAGCAGTTCTTC.

The CDR3 sequence: CASHENSNQPQHF. The CDR3 region has the DNA TGTGCCAGCCACGAAAATAGCAATCAGCCCCAGCATTTT. The chain links TRBV18 to TRBJ1-5, with D uncertain. Trimming stripped 8 bases from V and 0 bases from J, with 8 bases between. The CDR3 has 13 residues. Germline assignment: CDR1 KGHSH and CDR2 LQKENI.

CDR3 residues: CASSVLQVYEQYF. The CDR3 nucleotides read TGTGCCAGCAGTGTACTGCAGGTCTACGAGCAGTACTTC. This chain connects TRBV2 to TRBJ2-7; D remains unclear. The CDR3 is made up of 13 amino acids. Between the trimmed V and J ends, which lost 4 bases and 3 bases, there was a span of 10 bases. Per germline, CDR1 SNHLY and CDR2 FYNNEI.

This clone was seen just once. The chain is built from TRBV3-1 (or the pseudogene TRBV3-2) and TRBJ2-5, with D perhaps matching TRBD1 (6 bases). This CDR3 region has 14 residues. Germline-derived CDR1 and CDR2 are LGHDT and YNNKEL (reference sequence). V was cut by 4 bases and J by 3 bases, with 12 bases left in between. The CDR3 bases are TGTGCCAGCAGCCCCCCCGGGACAAAAGAGACCCAGTACTTC. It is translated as CASSPPGTKETQYF.

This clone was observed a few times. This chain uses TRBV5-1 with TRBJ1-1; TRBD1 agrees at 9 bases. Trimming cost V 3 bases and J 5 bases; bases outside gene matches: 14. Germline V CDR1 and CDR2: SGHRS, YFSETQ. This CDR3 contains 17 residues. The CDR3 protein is CASSSSSGTGWGTEAFF. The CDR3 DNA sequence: TGCGCCAGCAGCTCATCCTCCGGGACAGGGTGGGGGACTGAAGCTTTCTTT.

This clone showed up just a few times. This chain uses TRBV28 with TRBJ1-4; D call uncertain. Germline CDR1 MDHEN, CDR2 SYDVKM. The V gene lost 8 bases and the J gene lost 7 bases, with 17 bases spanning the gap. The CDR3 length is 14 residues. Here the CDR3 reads CASHTLAVGEKLFF. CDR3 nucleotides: TGTGCCAGCCATACACTGGCCGTCGGTGAAAAACTGTTTTTT.

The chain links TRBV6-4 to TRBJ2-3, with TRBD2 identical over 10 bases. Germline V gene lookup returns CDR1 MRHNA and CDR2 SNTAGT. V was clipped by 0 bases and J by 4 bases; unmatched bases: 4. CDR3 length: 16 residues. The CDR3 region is CASSDSSGGVADTQYF. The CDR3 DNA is TGTGCCAGCAGTGACTCGAGCGGGGGGGTTGCAGATACGCAGTATTTT.

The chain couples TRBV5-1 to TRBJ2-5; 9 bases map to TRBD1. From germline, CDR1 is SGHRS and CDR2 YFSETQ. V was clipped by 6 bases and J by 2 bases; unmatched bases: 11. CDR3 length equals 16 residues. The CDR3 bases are TGCGCCAGCACCGGGACAGGGTCCTCAGGGCAAGAGACCCAGTACTTC. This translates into CASTGTGSSGQETQYF. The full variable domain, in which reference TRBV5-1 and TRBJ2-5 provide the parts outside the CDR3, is KAGVTQTPRYLIKTRGQQVTLSCSPISGHRSVSWYQQTPGQGLQFLFEYFSETQRNKGNFPGRFSGRQFSNSRSEMNVSTLELGDSALYLCASTGTGSSGQETQYFGPGTRLLVL.

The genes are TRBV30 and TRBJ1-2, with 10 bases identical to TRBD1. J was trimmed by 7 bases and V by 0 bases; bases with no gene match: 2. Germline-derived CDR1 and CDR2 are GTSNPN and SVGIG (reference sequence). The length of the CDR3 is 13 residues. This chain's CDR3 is CAWSVGQGVGYTF. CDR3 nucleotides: TGTGCCTGGAGTGTCGGACAGGGGGTTGGCTACACCTTC.

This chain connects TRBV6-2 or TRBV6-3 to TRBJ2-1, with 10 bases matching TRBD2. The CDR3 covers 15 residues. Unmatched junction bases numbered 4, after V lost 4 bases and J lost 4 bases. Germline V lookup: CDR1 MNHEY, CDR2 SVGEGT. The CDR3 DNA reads TGTGCCAGCAGTTTGACTAGCGGGCTTTACAATGAGCAGTTCTTC. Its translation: CASSLTSGLYNEQFF.

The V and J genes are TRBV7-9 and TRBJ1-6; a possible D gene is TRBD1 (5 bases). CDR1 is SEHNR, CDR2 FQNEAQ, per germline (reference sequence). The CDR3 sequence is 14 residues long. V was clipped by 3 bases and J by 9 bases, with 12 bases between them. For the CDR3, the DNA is TGTGCCAGCAGCTTTATCGGGACTGCTTCACCCCTCCACTTT. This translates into CASSFIGTASPLHF.

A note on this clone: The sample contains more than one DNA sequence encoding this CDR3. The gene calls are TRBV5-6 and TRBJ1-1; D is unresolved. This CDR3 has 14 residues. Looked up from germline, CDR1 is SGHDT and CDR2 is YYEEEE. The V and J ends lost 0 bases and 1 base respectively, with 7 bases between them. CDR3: CASSLGGKNTEAFF. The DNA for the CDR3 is TGTGCCAGCAGCTTGGGCGGCAAGAACACTGAAGCTTTCTTT. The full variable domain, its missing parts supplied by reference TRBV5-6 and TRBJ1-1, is DAGVTQSPTHLIKTRGQQVTLRCSPKSGHDTVSWYQQALGQGPQFIFQYYEEEERQRGNFPDRFSGHQFPNYSSELNVNALLLGDSALYLCASSLGGKNTEAFFGQGTRLTVV.

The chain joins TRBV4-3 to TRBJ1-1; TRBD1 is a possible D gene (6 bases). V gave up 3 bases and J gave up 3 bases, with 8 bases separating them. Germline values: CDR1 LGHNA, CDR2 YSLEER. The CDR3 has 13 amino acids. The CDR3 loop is CASSQGAYTEAFF. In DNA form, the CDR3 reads TGCGCCAGCAGCCAGGGGGCCTACACTGAAGCTTTCTTT.

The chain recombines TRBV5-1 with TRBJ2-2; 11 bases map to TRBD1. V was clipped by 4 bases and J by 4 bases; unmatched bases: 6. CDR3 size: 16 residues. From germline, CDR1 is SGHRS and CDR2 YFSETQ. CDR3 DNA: TGCGCCAGCAGCGTAGGACAGGGGGCTGGCACCGGGGAGCTGTTTTTT. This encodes CASSVGQGAGTGELFF.

CDR3 region: CASSLSFGGGAQETQYF. The CDR3 DNA follows: TGTGCCAGCAGTTTGTCGTTTGGCGGGGGGGCCCAAGAGACCCAGTACTTC. The chain combines TRBV27 with TRBJ2-5; 9 bases are a match to TRBD2. This CDR3 has 17 residues. With 3 bases clipped from V and 1 base from J, the junction kept 9 bases outside the gene matches. CDR1 and CDR2 (germline): MNHEY, SMNVEV (reference sequence).

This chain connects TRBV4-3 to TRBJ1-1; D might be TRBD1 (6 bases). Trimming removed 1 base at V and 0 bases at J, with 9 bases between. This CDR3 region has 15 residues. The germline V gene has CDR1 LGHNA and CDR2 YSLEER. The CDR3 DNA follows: TGCGCCAGCAGCCAAGGGACAGCCTTGAACACTGAAGCTTTCTTT. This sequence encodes CASSQGTALNTEAFF.

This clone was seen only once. The CDR3: CASSRRELDTQYF. The CDR3 coding sequence is TGCGCCAGCAGTAGGAGGGAGTTAGATACGCAGTATTTT. The chain has TRBV4-3 and TRBJ2-3; D is perhaps TRBD2 (6 bases). The V end was cut by 6 bases, the J end by 5 bases, with 12 bases between. The CDR3 consists of 13 residues. Germline assignment: CDR1 LGHNA and CDR2 YSLEER.

CDR3 sequence (DNA): TGTGCCAGCTCACTGGGACTAGGGGCTAACGAGCAGTACTTC. Protein product: CASSLGLGANEQYF. The genes are TRBV18 and TRBJ2-7; 8 bases are shared with TRBD2. V trimming: 4 bases; J trimming: 5 bases; junction bases outside the gene matches: 7. The CDR3 contains 14 residues. Germline values: CDR1 KGHSH, CDR2 LQKENI.

DNA of the CDR3: TGTGCCAGCAGCGGAGCAGGACTAGCGGGAGGCGCCTACGAGCAGTACTTC. Its protein product is CASSGAGLAGGAYEQYF. J is TRBJ2-7 and V is TRBV13; 14 bases align to TRBD2. The V gene's germline CDR1 is PRHDT and CDR2 FYEKMQ (reference sequence). V dropped 5 bases and J dropped 2; count of bases not matched to a gene: 8. There are 17 residues in the CDR3.